Described below is a single T cell receptor beta chain sequence and its context. Its antigen remains unidentified. No qualities accompany the bases; no much larger clone lies one base away. Library generation was performed with the immunoSEQ multiplex PCR assay. DNA from the cultured and isolated CD4+ T cells underwent TCR beta CDR3 sequencing. Per the authors' processing: Non-productive TCR sequences were removed, reads were trimmed to the CDR3 region, and CDR3s of at least 7 amino acids were retained. Antigen-specific clonotypes were identified with the MANAFEST web app by comparing expansion in peptide wells against reference cultures. Positive clones required FDR<0.05 expansion versus reference and all other wells, odds ratio above 5, and frequency above 0.1% in two replicate wells. A clonotype was called cross-reactive if it was significantly expanded both in SARS-CoV-2 spike wells and in at least one common cold coronavirus spike condition. Levenshtein distance calculated with the stringdist R package was used to assess CDR3 similarity, and unrooted trees were constructed with ape in R 3.6.1. TCRdb took this table from immuneACCESS and kept in-frame rearrangements with V and J called. Such tables lack part of the clones; where checked against another copy, unresolved V genes explain under half of the gap, and the rest is unexplained. The D gene and trimming were derived from the DNA, and the V and J assignments and clone size from that table. This sample comprises tens of thousands of clones, 60% to 80% of them detected only once. The ten biggest clones cover 1.1% of the sample.

Counted from cysteine to phenylalanine, this CDR3 has 17 amino acids. Just CDR3 DNA is preserved here, 51 bases in frame from base 1. V loses 2 bases of germline sequence and J loses 7 bases, and the interval between the two ends is 18 bases. CDR1 and CDR2, looked up from the germline V gene (reference sequence), are LGHDT and YNNKEL. In the ViraFEST assay, PBMC were stimulated with viral peptide pools, and TCR sequencing was then used to find antigen-specific CD4+ T cell clonotypes based on their expansion. After less than 13 days of culture, CD4+ T cells were isolated with the EasySep CD4+ T cell isolation kit. Two doses of either the BNT162b2 or the mRNA-1273 mRNA SARS-CoV-2 vaccine were administered to participants. Negative nucleocapsid antibody results before and after vaccination confirmed that the healthy vaccine recipients had no prior SARS-CoV-2 infection. A few million PBMC per well were cultured with 8.5 to 10 ug/ml peptides in IMDM containing around 5.3% human AB serum, roughly 9.5 IU/ml IL-2 and gentamicin. Half of the culture medium was replaced with fresh IL-2-containing medium on days 3 and 7. Unless otherwise noted, each peptide stimulation condition was cultured in triplicate wells. PBMC were separated from whole blood using Ficoll-Paque Plus gradient centrifugation and were then either cryopreserved at -140C or used fresh. The overlapping peptide pools covered the spike proteins of SARS-CoV-2 and of the common cold coronaviruses HCoV-NL63, HCoV-OC43 and HCoV-229E. The QIAamp micro DNA kit was used to extract genomic DNA from the cultured CD4+ T cells.

The source of the sample is a study of vaccination effects on CD4 cells after COVID-19 (dated by TCRdb to 2022 to 2024). Broadly, across the study: Post-vaccine samples across the study were collected a median of 72 days after the second dose, with a range of 14 to 241. The full study included around ten COVID-19 convalescent patients and a few SARS-CoV-2-naive healthy vaccine recipients. The study compared SARS-CoV-2 spike-specific CD4+ TCR repertoires before and after mRNA vaccination in COVID-19 convalescent patients and infection-naive vaccine recipients. In the study, cultures from other donors were sequenced using the Oncomine TCR Beta short-read assay on an Illumina iSeq 100. Study-level results and caveats: Only a small number of convalescent patients were included, and no early post-infection timepoints were available, which limited the study. Clones induced by infection and clones induced by vaccination both contracted markedly at late timepoints after vaccination, which fits with T cell responses waning over time. In healthy vaccine recipients, vaccine-induced clones were almost all SARS-CoV-2 mono-reactive, with only 1 of 255 being cross-reactive with common cold coronaviruses.

The sequencing here drew on CD4+ T cells from PBMCs cultured with HCoV-OC43 spike peptides, taken after COVID-19 vaccination. The meaning of the sample's cell subset or site label: HCoV-OC43 spike overlapping peptide pool stimulation. This receptor was obtained from a human donor who received a COVID-19 vaccine. The chain uses TRBV3-1 (or the pseudogene TRBV3-2) and TRBJ1-6; TRBD1 is a weak D gene call, 5 bases matching. The CDR3 amino acid sequence is: CASSQLPATVNNSPLHF. The sequenced DNA is TGTGCCAGCAGCCAACTCCCCGCGACAGTAAACAATTCACCCCTCCACTTT.